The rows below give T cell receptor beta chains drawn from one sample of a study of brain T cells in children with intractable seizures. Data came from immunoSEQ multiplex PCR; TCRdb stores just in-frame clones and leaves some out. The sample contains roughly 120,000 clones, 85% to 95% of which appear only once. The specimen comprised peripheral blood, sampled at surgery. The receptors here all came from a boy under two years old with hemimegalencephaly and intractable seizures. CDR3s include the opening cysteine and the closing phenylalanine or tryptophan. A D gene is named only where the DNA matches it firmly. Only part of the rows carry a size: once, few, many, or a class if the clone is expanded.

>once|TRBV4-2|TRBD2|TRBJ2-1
TGTGCCAGCAGCCAAGTCGTGGGGTGGCGGCTAGCGGGAGGTGAGCAGTTCTTC
CASSQVVGWRLAGGEQFF
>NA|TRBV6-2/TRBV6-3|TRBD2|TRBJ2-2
TGTGCCAGCAGTTACTCGTATATTCTAGCGGACACCGGGGAGCTGTTTTTT
CASSYSYILADTGELFF
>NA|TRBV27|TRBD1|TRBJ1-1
TGTGCCAGCAGTTTATTAGGCTTCCGACAGGGGAGCAGTGAAGCTTTCTTT
CASSLLGFRQGSSEAFF
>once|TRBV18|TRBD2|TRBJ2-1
TGTGCCAGCTCGCGACTAGCGGGCAACAATGAGCAGTTCTTC
CASSRLAGNNEQFF
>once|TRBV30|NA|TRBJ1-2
TGTGCCTGGGGTCCGGGCCTCTATGGCTACACCTTC
CAWGPGLYGYTF
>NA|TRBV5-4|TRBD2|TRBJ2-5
TGTGCCAGCAGCTCTAGCGGGACCGCTCAGCGAGAGACCCAGTACTTC
CASSSSGTAQRETQYF
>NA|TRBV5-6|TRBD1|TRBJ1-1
TGTGCCAGCAGCTTGAGAGGGGGCGTGGGCACTGAAGCTTTCTTT
CASSLRGGVGTEAFF
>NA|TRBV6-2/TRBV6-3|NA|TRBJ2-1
TGTGCCAGCAGTTATTCGAGGGCCGACTACAATGAGCAGTTCTTC
CASSYSRADYNEQFF
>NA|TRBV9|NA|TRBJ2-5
TGTGCCAGCAGTCCGGGGGTTCAAGAGACCCAGTACTTC
CASSPGVQETQYF
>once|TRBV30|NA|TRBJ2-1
TGTGCCTGGAGTGTACGCAGTGAGCAGTTCTTC
CAWSVRSEQFF
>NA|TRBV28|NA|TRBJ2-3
TGTGCCAGCAGTTCCGGCGGGACACTAGAATTCGGTACGCAGTATTTT
CASSSGGTLEFGTQYF
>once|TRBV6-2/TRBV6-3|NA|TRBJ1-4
TGTGCCAGCAGTTACTCGACAAGGTTGCTGTTTTTT
CASSYSTRLLFF
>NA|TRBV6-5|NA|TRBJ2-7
TGTGCCAGCAGTTACTCGCTCGGCCTCTACGAGCAGTACTTC
CASSYSLGLYEQYF
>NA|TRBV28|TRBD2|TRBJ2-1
TGTGCCAGCAGCACCTCTAGCGGGAGTAGGGGAGAGCAGTTCTTC
CASSTSSGSRGEQFF
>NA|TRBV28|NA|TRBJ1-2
TGTGCCAGCAGTTGGAAGGGTGGCTACACCTTC
CASSWKGGYTF
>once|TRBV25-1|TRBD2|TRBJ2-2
TGTGCCAGCAGCTCCCCACTAGCGGGAAAAACCGGGGAGCTGTTTTTT
CASSSPLAGKTGELFF
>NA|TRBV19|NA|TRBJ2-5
TGTGCCAGTAGTTCTCTTGGACAGCCGCAAGAGACCCAGTACTTC
CASSSLGQPQETQYF
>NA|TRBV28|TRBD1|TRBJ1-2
TGTGCCAGCAGTTTCCCCGGAGAATCAGGGGGCGGCTATGGCTACACCTTC
CASSFPGESGGGYGYTF
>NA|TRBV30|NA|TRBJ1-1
TGTGCCTGGAGTTGGGCCCGGTTAAAGAACACTGAAGCTTTCTTT
CAWSWARLKNTEAFF
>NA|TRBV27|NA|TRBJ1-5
TGTGCCACCCTCGCCGGGGGGCCTAATAGCAATCAGCCCCAGCATTTT
CATLAGGPNSNQPQHF
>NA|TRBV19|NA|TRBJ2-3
TGTGCCAGTAGTCTGATCGCGGCAGATACGCAGTATTTT
CASSLIAADTQYF
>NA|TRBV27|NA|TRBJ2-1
TGTGCCAGCAGTTTAGGGCTCAACTCCTACAATGAGCAGTTCTTC
CASSLGLNSYNEQFF
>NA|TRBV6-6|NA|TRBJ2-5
TGTGCCAGCAGCCGAGGGAGAAGGAACTTAGGCGAGACCCAGTACTTC
CASSRGRRNLGETQYF
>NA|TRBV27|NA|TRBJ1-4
TGTGCCAGCAGTTTGCAGGGCGTCAAGGGTGAAAAACTGTTTTTT
CASSLQGVKGEKLFF
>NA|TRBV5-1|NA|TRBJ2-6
TGCGCCAGCAGCCTCTCTGGGGCCAACGTCCTGACTTTC
CASSLSGANVLTF
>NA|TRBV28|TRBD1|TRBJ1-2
TGTGCCAGCAGCTCAAACCCGGGGGACAGGGGGCTCGGCTACACCTTC
CASSSNPGDRGLGYTF
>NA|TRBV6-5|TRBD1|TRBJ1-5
TGTGCCAGCGGACCGGGACAGGGCCATCAGCCCCAGCATTTT
CASGPGQGHQPQHF
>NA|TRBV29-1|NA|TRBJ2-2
TGCAGCGTTTACGACAGGTTCGGGGAGCTGTTTTTT
CSVYDRFGELFF
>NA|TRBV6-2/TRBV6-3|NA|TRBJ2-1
TGTGCCAGCAGTAAGCTGATACAGGACCATGAGCAGTTCTTC
CASSKLIQDHEQFF
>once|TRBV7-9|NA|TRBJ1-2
TGTGCCAGCAGCTTAAAACCCCCGAGTGGGAGCTATGGCTACACCTTC
CASSLKPPSGSYGYTF
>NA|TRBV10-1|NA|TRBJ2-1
TGCGCCAGCAGCAAGGCTCGGTCTTTACACTACAATGAGCAGTTCTTC
CASSKARSLHYNEQFF
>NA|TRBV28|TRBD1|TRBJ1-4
TGTGCCAGCAGTTTGGCGACAGGGGCTAATGAAAAACTGTTTTTT
CASSLATGANEKLFF
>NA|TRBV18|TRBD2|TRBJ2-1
TGTGCCAGCTCACCGAGGACTAGCGGGAGCCACAATGAGCAGTTCTTC
CASSPRTSGSHNEQFF
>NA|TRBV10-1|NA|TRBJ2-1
TGCGCCAGCAATCCACTAGGTAGTGATGAGCAGTTCTTC
CASNPLGSDEQFF
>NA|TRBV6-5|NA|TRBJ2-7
TGTGCCAGCAGTTACTCGACTGCCCCAACATCCTACGAGCAGTACTTC
CASSYSTAPTSYEQYF
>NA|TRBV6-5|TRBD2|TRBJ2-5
TGTGCCAGCAGGGGGACTATCCAAGAGACCCAGTACTTC
CASRGTIQETQYF
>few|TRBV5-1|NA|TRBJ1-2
TGCGCCAGCAGCTTGGGGGCAAACTATGGCTACACCTTC
CASSLGANYGYTF
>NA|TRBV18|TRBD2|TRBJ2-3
TGTGCCAGCTCACCCCAACTAGCGGGCCTATACACAGATACGCAGTATTTT
CASSPQLAGLYTDTQYF
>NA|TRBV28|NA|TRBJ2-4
TGTGCCAGCAGTTTCGGGGATCTGGACATTCAGTACTTC
CASSFGDLDIQYF